Below, one T cell receptor (beta chain) is given with its context. Under the authors' procedure: Amplification with reference gene primers provided the estimates of nucleated cell counts. TCRdb's copy holds only in-frame clones and misses some; the assay was immunoSEQ multiplex PCR. V, J and clone size derive from that table, while D and trimming were established from the DNA sequence. The table records roughly 150,000 clones, 75% to 90% of them present only once. The CDR3 totals 16 residues. The V segment lost 5 bases and the J segment 8 bases; nucleotides outside the gene matches: 11. Per the germline V gene, CDR1 is SGHVS and CDR2 is FNYEAQ. In assigning cohorts, the study relied on participant-reported clinical history. Symptom resolution, clearance, or two negative PCRs marked the recovered donors of Cohort 3. This sample is part of a study of blood T cell repertoires in COVID-19.

The TCR sequence derives from a middle-aged man who had recovered from COVID-19. Material for sequencing was PBMCs or T cells enriched from blood (not recorded which). The rearrangement joins TRBV7-6 to TRBJ2-1, with TRBD1 matching 11 bases. This CDR3 reads CASSQTGTGGWDEQFF. CDR3 sequence (DNA): TGTGCCAGCAGCCAAACCGGGACAGGGGGATGGGATGAGCAGTTCTTC. The whole variable domain, filled in from reference TRBV7-6 and TRBJ2-1, reads GAGVSQSPRYKVTKRGQDVALRCDPISGHVSLYWYRQALGQGPEFLTYFNYEAQQDKSGLPNDRFSAERPEGSISTLTIQRTEQRDSAMYRCASSQTGTGGWDEQFFGPGTRLTVL.